The next 32 T cell receptor beta chains were all read from a single sample in a study of blood T cell repertoires in COVID-19. Sequenced by immunoSEQ multiplex PCR; TCRdb stores in-frame clones only, minus some. The table shows approximately 250,000 clones, with roughly 90% occurring only once. The sequencing sample was made of peripheral blood. All receptors come from a man aged 30-40 years who had recovered from COVID-19.

The chain carries TRBV7-2 and TRBJ1-1; maybe TRBD1 (6 bases). Trimming cost V 3 bases and J 3 bases, with 8 bases left between them. CDR3 length equals 13 residues. CDR1 is SGHTA and CDR2 is FQGNSA in the germline V gene. The DNA for the CDR3 is TGTGCCAGCAGCTTTACAGGGTACACTGAAGCTTTCTTT. Amino acids: CASSFTGYTEAFF.

This chain uses TRBV10-3 with TRBJ2-2; TRBD2 might be the D (6 bases). The V end was cut by 11 bases, the J end by 3 bases, with 16 bases between. The CDR3 spans 14 residues. Germline V lookup: CDR1 ENHRY, CDR2 SYGVKD. CDR3 sequence (DNA): TGTGCCGTCCTTCCGGGGGAGTACACCGGGGAGCTGTTTTTT. This sequence encodes CAVLPGEYTGELFF.

The rearrangement joins TRBV7-9 to TRBJ1-6; 8 bases are shared with TRBD1. There are 14 residues in the CDR3. The germline V gene has CDR1 SEHNR and CDR2 FQNEAQ (reference sequence). Losses at the gene ends were 3 bases for V and 11 bases for J; bases not matched to a gene: 6. CDR3: CASSLGQARTPLHF. The CDR3 DNA reads TGTGCCAGCAGCTTGGGACAGGCGAGGACACCCCTCCACTTT. The full variable domain, in which reference TRBV7-9 and TRBJ1-6 provide the parts outside the CDR3, is DTGVSQNPRHKITKRGQNVTFRCDPISEHNRLYWYRQTLGQGPEFLTYFQNEAQLEKSRLLSDRFSAERPKGSFSTLEIQRTEQGDSAMYLCASSLGQARTPLHFGNGTRLTVT.

The chain links TRBV7-9 to TRBJ2-7; D is unclear. Trimming removed 5 bases at V and 5 bases at J, with 7 bases between. Germline loops: CDR1 SEHNR, CDR2 FQNEAQ (reference sequence). The CDR3 sequence is 11 residues long. Here the CDR3 DNA reads TGTGCCAGCAGCCAGAGCGACGAGCAGTACTTC. This translates into CASSQSDEQYF.

The chain links TRBV12-5 to TRBJ1-1, with a tentative D call TRBD1 (5 bases). The germline CDR1 and CDR2 sequences are LGHNT and FRNRAP. V was clipped by 6 bases and J by 9 bases, with 17 bases between them. CDR3 length: 13 residues. CDR3 sequence (DNA): TGTGCTAGTGGGACGACAGCCTCTCTTCAAGCTTTCTTT. It specifies CASGTTASLQAFF.

The chain has TRBV11-3 and TRBJ2-7; 9 bases fit TRBD1. From germline, CDR1 is SGHNT and CDR2 YENEEA. CDR3 length: 13 amino acids. With V trimmed by 5 bases and J by 5 bases, 4 bases remained unmatched. The DNA of the CDR3 is TGTGCCAGCAGCCGGGACAGGGACCACGAGCAGTACTTC. It encodes CASSRDRDHEQYF.

J is TRBJ2-1 and V is TRBV5-1; 7 bases map to TRBD2. Germline V gives CDR1 SGHRS, CDR2 YFSETQ. J was trimmed by 4 bases and V by 2 bases; bases with no gene match: 15. The CDR3 extends over 18 amino acids. The CDR3 nucleotides read TGCGCCAGCAGCTTTGGAACCACTAGCGCCGGACAATACAATGAGCAGTTCTTC. Translating gives CASSFGTTSAGQYNEQFF.

The chain couples TRBV11-2 to TRBJ2-6; 7 bases are a match to TRBD1. CDR3 length equals 18 residues. V shed 5 bases, J shed 0 bases, and the junction held 10 bases outside the gene matches. The V gene's germline CDR1 is SGHAT and CDR2 FQNNGV. The CDR3 spells CASSANLRDSSGANVLTF. The CDR3 bases are TGTGCCAGCAGCGCCAACCTCCGGGACAGCTCTGGGGCCAACGTCCTGACTTTC.

This clone showed up just once. The rearrangement links TRBV7-9 to TRBJ1-1; 7 bases map to TRBD1. Germline V lookup: CDR1 SEHNR, CDR2 FQNEAQ (reference sequence). There are 15 residues in the CDR3. J was trimmed by 4 bases and V by 2 bases; bases with no gene match: 7. The CDR3 DNA sequence: TGTGCCAGCAGCTTAACCCGACAGGGCCCCACTGAAGCTTTCTTT. Amino acid sequence: CASSLTRQGPTEAFF. The full variable domain, completed using reference TRBV7-9 and TRBJ1-1, is DTGVSQNPRHKITKRGQNVTFRCDPISEHNRLYWYRQTLGQGPEFLTYFQNEAQLEKSRLLSDRFSAERPKGSFSTLEIQRTEQGDSAMYLCASSLTRQGPTEAFFGQGTRLTVV.

This sequence joins TRBV5-6 and TRBJ1-4, with D tentatively TRBD1 (6 bases). The CDR3 spans 15 residues. V was shortened by 4 bases and J by 7 bases, with 17 bases between the two germline ends. CDR1 and CDR2 from the germline V gene are SGHDT and YYEEEE. As DNA, the CDR3 is TGTGCCAGCAGCCCCTACAGGGTGAGGGGTGAAAAACTGTTTTTT. This translates into CASSPYRVRGEKLFF.

The chain is built from TRBV27 and TRBJ1-5, with 7 positions matching TRBD1. With V trimmed by 4 bases and J by 9 bases, 9 bases remained unmatched. Germline V gives CDR1 MNHEY, CDR2 SMNVEV (reference sequence). CDR3 size: 14 residues. In DNA, the CDR3 is TGTGCCAGCAGTTCGACAGGGCCTAGTAGGCCCCAGCATTTT. Translating it yields CASSSTGPSRPQHF.

The rearrangement joins TRBV6-4 to TRBJ1-4; D unclear. Trimming removed 6 bases from V and 3 bases from J, with 14 bases in between. The CDR3 sequence is 15 residues long. Germline V lookup: CDR1 MRHNA, CDR2 SNTAGT. The CDR3 nucleotides read TGTGCCAGCAGGGATACCAGCGGCGCTAATGAAAAACTGTTTTTT. It encodes CASRDTSGANEKLFF.

The chain has TRBV27 and TRBJ2-7, with D perhaps TRBD1 (6 bases). CDR3 length: 16 residues. Germline CDR1 reads MNHEY; CDR2 reads SMNVEV (reference sequence). V lost 5 bases, J lost 0 bases, and 17 bases lay in between. CDR3: CASSQQGSGGSYEQYF. CDR3 nucleotides: TGTGCCAGCAGTCAACAGGGTTCGGGCGGCTCCTACGAGCAGTACTTC.

The chain joins TRBV3-1 (or the pseudogene TRBV3-2) to TRBJ1-6; D gene uncertain. Germline CDR1 is LGHDT and CDR2 is YNNKEL (reference sequence). The ends were cut back, 3 bases at V and 5 bases at J, with 11 bases in the middle. CDR3 length: 15 amino acids. CDR3 sequence (DNA): TGTGCCAGCAGCCACGTCAGGTCCGATAATTCACCCCTCCACTTT. Its translation is CASSHVRSDNSPLHF.

The chain is built from TRBV6-2 or TRBV6-3 and TRBJ1-1; 7 bases match TRBD1. Germline V gives CDR1 MNHEY, CDR2 SVGEGT. V shed 1 base, J shed 4 bases, and the junction held 6 bases outside the gene matches. The CDR3 contains 15 residues. CDR3 sequence reads: CASSYLRGGGTEAFF. The CDR3 nucleotides are TGTGCCAGCAGTTACTTGCGAGGGGGCGGCACTGAAGCTTTCTTT.

The rearrangement uses TRBV6-2 or TRBV6-3 and TRBJ1-1; no clear D gene. V lost 4 bases and J 0 bases, leaving 9 bases between the germline ends. The CDR3 is 14 residues long. Germline V gene data show CDR1 as MNHEY and CDR2 as SVGEGT. CDR3 in DNA: TGTGCCAGCAGTTCGGAACAGTTGAACACTGAAGCTTTCTTT. Protein sequence: CASSSEQLNTEAFF.

This clone showed up just once. The chain carries TRBV6-5 and TRBJ1-4; perhaps TRBD1 as D (6 bases). There are 14 residues in the CDR3. Germline V gene data show CDR1 as MNHEY and CDR2 as SVGAGI. V dropped 5 bases and J dropped 7 bases, with 14 bases sitting between them. The CDR3 DNA sequence: TGTGCCAGCAGTCCCCAGGGGAGGGGTGAAAAACTGTTTTTT. Amino acids: CASSPQGRGEKLFF.

This chain joins TRBV7-2 and TRBJ2-2; TRBD1 agrees at 7 bases. The length of the CDR3 is 14 residues. The J segment lost 7 bases and the V segment lost 5 bases, leaving 7 bases of the junction unmatched. CDR1 and CDR2 from the germline V gene are SGHTA and FQGNSA. The CDR3 protein is CASSRGHRGGELFF. The CDR3 nucleotides are TGTGCCAGCAGCAGGGGACACAGGGGCGGGGAGCTGTTTTTT.

This clone occurred once. The genes are TRBV6-6 and TRBJ1-6; weak D call: TRBD1 (5 bases). V dropped 6 bases and J dropped 3 bases, with 6 bases sitting between them. This CDR3 region has 13 residues. CDR1 and CDR2 from the germline V gene are MNHNY and SVGAGI (reference sequence). The chain's CDR3 is CASSRDYNSPLHF. The DNA of the CDR3 is TGTGCCAGCAGCAGGGACTATAATTCACCCCTCCACTTT.

The chain recombines TRBV10-3 with TRBJ2-6; D is unclear. Trimming took 3 bases from V and 2 from J, leaving 11 bases between them. Germline loops: CDR1 ENHRY, CDR2 SYGVKD. The CDR3 extends over 16 amino acids. Written as DNA, the CDR3 is TGTGCCATCAGTGAAAAAGCCCTCCCTGGGGCCAACGTCCTGACTTTC. Its translation: CAISEKALPGANVLTF.

J is TRBJ2-3 and V is TRBV11-3, with 11 bases that match TRBD2. V was clipped by 2 bases and J by 4 bases; unmatched bases: 14. Germline CDR1 is SGHNT and CDR2 is YENEEA. The CDR3 contains 19 residues. The CDR3 nucleotides are TGTGCCAGCAGCTTATCCGGTAGCGGGGGGGTAGTAAGCGCAGATACGCAGTATTTT. Protein product: CASSLSGSGGVVSADTQYF.

About this clone: Other nucleotide sequences from this sample produce the same CDR3. In DNA form, the CDR3 reads TGTGCCAGCAGCCTCCAAGAGACCCAGTACTTC. Its protein is CASSLQETQYF. The chain employs TRBV5-6 and TRBJ2-5, with D unresolved. Germline V gene lookup returns CDR1 SGHDT and CDR2 YYEEEE. The CDR3 has 11 amino acids. Deletions cut 4 bases from V and 1 base from J, with 2 bases between.

The chain joins TRBV6-6 to TRBJ1-4, with D perhaps matching TRBD1 (6 bases). Germline V lookup: CDR1 MNHNY, CDR2 SVGAGI (reference sequence). Between the trimmed V and J ends, which lost 2 bases and 5 bases, there was a span of 12 bases. The CDR3 consists of 15 residues. The CDR3 nucleotides are TGTGCCAGCAGTTACCCCTCAGGGGTAAATGAAAAACTGTTTTTT. Protein product: CASSYPSGVNEKLFF.

This chain connects TRBV5-1 to TRBJ1-1; D call uncertain. From germline, CDR1 is SGHRS and CDR2 YFSETQ. V was pared by 5 bases and J by 3 bases, with 11 bases between. The CDR3 runs 13 residues. This CDR3 is CASSNPGYTEAFF. The CDR3, as DNA: TGCGCCAGCAGTAATCCGGGGTACACTGAAGCTTTCTTT.

This rearrangement joins TRBV2 to TRBJ1-6; maybe TRBD1 (6 bases). The CDR3 runs 17 residues. V lost 6 bases and J lost 7, with 22 bases in between. Germline V gene sequence: CDR1 SNHLY, CDR2 FYNNEI. Here the CDR3 DNA reads TGTGCCAGCAGGAGCGCACCGGTGACAGGCCGAAATTCACCCCTCCACTTT. Amino acids: CASRSAPVTGRNSPLHF.

The V gene is TRBV7-2, the J gene TRBJ2-1; D may be TRBD2 (5 bases). Germline CDR1 and CDR2: SGHTA and FQGNSA. V was cut by 5 bases and J by 0 bases, with 11 bases left in between. The CDR3 contains 15 residues. CDR3 sequence (DNA): TGTGCCAGCAGCCAGCGGTGGAGCTCCTACAATGAGCAGTTCTTC. Residues: CASSQRWSSYNEQFF.

The chain links TRBV5-4 to TRBJ2-7, with 7 bases aligning to TRBD2. The ends lost 4 bases at V and 2 bases at J; junction bases unmatched: 3. The CDR3 has 13 amino acids. CDR1 and CDR2 (germline): SGHNT, YYREEE (reference sequence). The CDR3 DNA reads as TGTGCCAGCAGCGCTACTAGCGCCTACGAGCAGTACTTC. Translating gives CASSATSAYEQYF.

J is TRBJ1-1 and V is TRBV6-6; possible D gene TRBD1, 5 bases. The CDR3 runs to 15 residues. V was trimmed by 0 bases and J by 4 bases, leaving 12 bases between them. CDR1 and CDR2 from the germline V gene are MNHNY and SVGAGI (reference sequence). Here the CDR3 reads CASSYSPAGGTEAFF. CDR3 coding DNA: TGTGCCAGCAGTTACTCTCCAGCGGGGGGCACTGAAGCTTTCTTT.

The rearrangement links TRBV18 to TRBJ2-5; D is undetermined. V was shortened by 0 bases and J by 1 base, with 6 bases between the two germline ends. CDR1 and CDR2 from the germline V gene are KGHSH and LQKENI. The CDR3 consists of 14 residues. The CDR3: CASSPPSFQETQYF. CDR3 nucleotide sequence: TGTGCCAGCTCACCACCGTCATTCCAAGAGACCCAGTACTTC.

The gene calls are TRBV27 and TRBJ2-1, with 10 bases matching TRBD2. There are 15 residues in the CDR3. Germline-derived CDR1 and CDR2 are MNHEY and SMNVEV (reference sequence). Unmatched junction bases numbered 4, after V lost 5 bases and J lost 3 bases. The CDR3 region is CASSRSGGYYNEQFF. CDR3 DNA sequence: TGTGCCAGCAGTCGTAGCGGGGGGTACTACAATGAGCAGTTCTTC.

This clone has just one count. This sequence joins TRBV18 and TRBJ1-2, with D unresolved. In germline, CDR1 is KGHSH, CDR2 LQKENI. The CDR3 contains 13 residues. V lost 1 base and J 6 bases, leaving 9 bases between the germline ends. CDR3 in DNA: TGTGCCAGCTCACCACAGGCGGAGGATGGCTACACCTTC. Protein sequence: CASSPQAEDGYTF. Full variable domain (rest looked up from reference TRBV18 and TRBJ1-2): NAGVMQNPRHLVRRRGQEARLRCSPMKGHSHVYWYRQLPEEGLKFMVYLQKENIIDESGMPKERFSAEFPKEGPSILRIQQVVRGDSAAYFCASSPQAEDGYTFGSGTRLTVV.

The rearrangement links TRBV2 to TRBJ1-1, with D perhaps matching TRBD1 (5 bases). The germline gives CDR1 SNHLY, CDR2 FYNNEI. This CDR3 is built from 15 residues. The V end was cut by 2 bases, the J end by 1 base, with 11 bases between. The CDR3: CASSESARANTEAFF. Written as DNA, the CDR3 is TGTGCCAGCAGTGAATCGGCCAGGGCGAACACTGAAGCTTTCTTT.